The 2 T cell receptor beta chains below were found in one sample sequenced in a study of monozygotic twins with inflammatory bowel disease. TCRdb reprocessed the 5' RACE reads, with one entry per CDR3 protein and no DNA. The sample features approximately 400,000 distinct CDR3 sequences, with under 3% in its top ten. Sequencing was carried out using blood. The receptors here all came from a human donor with ulcerative colitis or Crohn's disease, or a healthy co-twin of an affected twin (not recorded which).

The chain employs TRBV28 and TRBJ2-5. Per germline, CDR1 MDHEN and CDR2 SYDVKM. The CDR3 contains 13 residues. The chain's CDR3 is CASSFHLQETQYF.

This rearrangement joins TRBV27 to TRBJ2-5; the D call of TRBD1 rests on TCRdb alone, since no DNA is present to check it. Per the germline V gene, CDR1 is MNHEY and CDR2 is SMNVEV (reference sequence). The CDR3 is 15 amino acids. The CDR3 sequence: CASSLSISGAGTQYF.